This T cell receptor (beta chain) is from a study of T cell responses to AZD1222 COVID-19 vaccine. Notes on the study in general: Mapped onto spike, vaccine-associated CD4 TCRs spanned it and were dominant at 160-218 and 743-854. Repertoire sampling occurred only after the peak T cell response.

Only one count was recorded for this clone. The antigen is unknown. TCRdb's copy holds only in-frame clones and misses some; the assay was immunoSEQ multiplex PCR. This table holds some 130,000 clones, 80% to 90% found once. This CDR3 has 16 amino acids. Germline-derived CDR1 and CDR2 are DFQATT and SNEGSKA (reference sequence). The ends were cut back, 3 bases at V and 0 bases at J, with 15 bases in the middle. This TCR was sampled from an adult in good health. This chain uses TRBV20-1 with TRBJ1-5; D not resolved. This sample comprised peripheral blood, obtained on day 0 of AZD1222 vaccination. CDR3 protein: CSASRNPGVSNQPQHF. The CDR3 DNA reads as TGCAGTGCTAGTCGGAACCCAGGAGTTAGCAATCAGCCCCAGCATTTT.